This entry lists 13 T cell receptor beta chains sequenced from one sample in a study of blood T cell repertoires in COVID-19. TCRdb's table, derived via immunoSEQ multiplex PCR, lists solely in-frame clones and lacks some. The repertoire holds about 300,000 clones, with roughly 90% as singletons. Sequencing was performed on peripheral blood. These receptors all come from a man between 18 and 29 years old who had recovered from COVID-19.

V and J are TRBV6-5 and TRBJ1-3; the match to TRBD1 covers 8 bases. The CDR3 runs 14 residues. V lost 6 bases and J lost 2; bases outside the gene matches: 3. Germline values: CDR1 MNHEY, CDR2 SVGAGI. CDR3 in amino acids: CASSRTGPGNTIYF. The CDR3 DNA reads TGTGCCAGCAGCAGGACAGGGCCTGGAAACACCATATATTTT.

CDR3 loop: CANRAVLDSEAFF. The CDR3 DNA reads TGTGCCAACAGAGCAGTTTTGGACTCTGAAGCTTTCTTT. The V and J genes are TRBV10-3 and TRBJ1-1; no reliable D call. CDR1 is ENHRY, CDR2 SYGVKD, per germline. Trimming took off 10 bases at V and 6 bases at J, with 18 bases between the two ends. CDR3 size: 13 residues.

The chain uses TRBV15 and TRBJ2-7; perhaps TRBD1 as D (5 bases). Germline loops: CDR1 LNHNV, CDR2 YYDKDF (reference sequence). Trimming removed 0 bases at V and 3 bases at J, with 12 bases between. There are 15 residues in the CDR3. The DNA of the CDR3 is TGTGCCACCAGCAGAGATCTCGACAGCTACTACGAGCAGTACTTC. It specifies CATSRDLDSYYEQYF. The full variable domain, completed using reference TRBV15 and TRBJ2-7, is DAMVIQNPRYQVTQFGKPVTLSCSQTLNHNVMYWYQQKSSQAPKLLFHYYDKDFNNEADTPDNFQSRRPNTSFCFLDIRSPGLGDTAMYLCATSRDLDSYYEQYFGPGTRLTVT.

This clone has more than one count but fewer than ten. The chain has TRBV6-5 and TRBJ2-3; 8 bases are shared with TRBD2. Germline V gives CDR1 MNHEY, CDR2 SVGAGI. J was trimmed by 5 bases and V by 7 bases; bases with no gene match: 11. The CDR3 extends over 15 amino acids. CDR3 sequence (DNA): TGTGCCAGCACCACGGGGGGGGGAGTCATAGATACGCAGTATTTT. Its protein product is CASTTGGGVIDTQYF.

The chain joins TRBV5-5 to TRBJ2-5; TRBD2 matches 11 bases. CDR1 and CDR2 (germline): SGHKS, YYEKEE (reference sequence). Germline trimming cut 2 bases from V and 5 bases from J; bases unmatched to any gene: 2. The CDR3 totals 14 residues. CDR3 bases: TGTGCCAGCAGCTTCACTAGCGGGAGTGAGACCCAGTACTTC. Amino acids: CASSFTSGSETQYF.

The chain combines TRBV18 with TRBJ1-2; 8 bases are shared with TRBD1. CDR3 length: 13 amino acids. The V gene end was trimmed by 3 bases and the J gene end by 5 bases; junction bases not matched to a gene: 2. Per germline, CDR1 KGHSH and CDR2 LQKENI. The chain's CDR3 is CASSPDRVYGYTF. The DNA of the CDR3 is TGTGCCAGCTCACCGGACAGGGTGTATGGCTACACCTTC.

The V call is TRBV5-4, the J call TRBJ2-5, with D uncertain. Germline V CDR1 and CDR2: SGHNT, YYREEE (reference sequence). V was trimmed by 5 bases and J by 5 bases, leaving 13 bases between them. The CDR3 spans 13 residues. The CDR3 DNA reads as TGTGCCAGCAGTTTTGTGGAGTTGGAGACCCAGTACTTC. Protein product: CASSFVELETQYF. Drawing the rest from reference TRBV5-4 and TRBJ2-5, the complete variable domain is ETGVTQSPTHLIKTRGQQVTLRCSSQSGHNTVSWYQQALGQGPQFIFQYYREEENGRGNFPPRFSGLQFPNYSSELNVNALELDDSALYLCASSFVELETQYFGPGTRLLVL.

J is TRBJ2-2 and V is TRBV5-5, with D possibly TRBD1 on 7 matching bases. V lost 4 bases and J lost 2, with 15 bases in between. CDR1 SGHKS and CDR2 YYEKEE come from the germline V gene (reference sequence). The CDR3 length is 16 residues. The CDR3 loop reads CASSGGTAINTGELFF. CDR3 sequence (DNA): TGTGCCAGCAGCGGGGGGACAGCCATTAACACCGGGGAGCTGTTTTTT.

This sequence joins TRBV13 and TRBJ2-7; 12 bases match TRBD1. The CDR3 loop spans 15 amino acids. Per the germline V gene, CDR1 is PRHDT and CDR2 is FYEKMQ (reference sequence). The trim removed 5 bases at V and 2 bases at J, leaving 4 bases unmatched. The DNA of the CDR3 is TGTGCCAGCAGCCTCCGGGACAGGGGGCCCTACGAGCAGTACTTC. Amino acid sequence: CASSLRDRGPYEQYF.

This chain links TRBV5-1 with TRBJ2-5, with TRBD1 identical over 10 bases. Per the germline V gene, CDR1 is SGHRS and CDR2 is YFSETQ. This CDR3 is 14 amino acids long. J lost 5 bases, V lost 3 bases, and 4 bases had no gene match. CDR3 DNA sequence: TGCGCCAGCAGCTCGGGACAGGGGATGGAGACCCAGTACTTC. The encoded protein is CASSSGQGMETQYF.

As concerns this clone: The DNA is left out, because the CDR3 cannot be placed on it with certainty; the CDR3 is given as TCRdb lists it. This chain connects TRBV12-5 to TRBJ1-6. The CDR3 is 14 amino acids in total, end residues counted. CDR1 is LGHNT, CDR2 FRNRAP, per germline. CDR3 sequence reads: CASGLGTGNSPLHF.

This clone was seen only once. The chain combines TRBV7-3 with TRBJ2-2; D not certain. Trimming took 2 bases from V and 8 from J, leaving 9 bases between them. The germline V gene encodes CDR1 SGHTA and CDR2 FQGTGA. The CDR3 totals 13 residues. CDR3 sequence reads: CASSLREIGELFF. The CDR3 DNA sequence: TGTGCCAGCAGCTTACGAGAGATAGGGGAGCTGTTTTTT.

This clone came up a few times. V is TRBV6-6 and J is TRBJ1-6; TRBD1 is a possible D gene (5 bases). Deletions cut 2 bases from V and 7 bases from J, with 15 bases between. Looked up from germline, CDR1 is MNHNY and CDR2 is SVGAGI (reference sequence). CDR3 size: 16 residues. The DNA of the CDR3 is TGTGCCAGCAGTTACGAGGGCCTGGGGGGAAATTCACCCCTCCACTTT. This translates into CASSYEGLGGNSPLHF.